Shown below are 22 T cell receptor beta chains from a single sample sequenced in a study of lymphopenia after photon versus proton radiotherapy. The method was immunoSEQ multiplex PCR; TCRdb's version includes in-frame clones alone and lacks a portion of them. The table has more than 50,000 clones, 65% to 85% seen once; the top ten hold around 30%. Sequencing was performed on peripheral blood, taken from a patient treated with photon-based radiotherapy. These receptors originate from a man between 50 and 59 years old with gastric cancer.

The gene calls are TRBV27 and TRBJ2-1; 9 bases are a match to TRBD2. Looked up from germline, CDR1 is MNHEY and CDR2 is SMNVEV (reference sequence). This CDR3 is built from 16 residues. J was trimmed by 0 bases and V by 5 bases; bases with no gene match: 5. The CDR3 region is CASSPHSGSSYNEQFF. For the CDR3, the DNA is TGTGCCAGCAGTCCCCATAGCGGGAGCTCCTACAATGAGCAGTTCTTC.

A few counts support this clone. This sequence joins TRBV28 and TRBJ1-2; maybe TRBD1 (5 bases). The CDR3 runs 15 residues. CDR1 and CDR2 (germline): MDHEN, SYDVKM. V shed 6 bases and J shed 5 bases, with 19 bases lying between them. In DNA form, the CDR3 reads TGTGCCAGCAGACCATCCGACTACAGGACGTATGGCTACACCTTC. Translation: CASRPSDYRTYGYTF.

The CDR3 bases are TGTGCCAGCAGCCAGGGACGGCCCCCCGACGAGCAGTACTTC. It specifies CASSQGRPPDEQYF. J is TRBJ2-7 and V is TRBV6-5, with D possibly being TRBD1 or TRBD2 (5 bases each). Germline V CDR1 and CDR2: MNHEY, SVGAGI. V shed 6 bases and J shed 5 bases, with 17 bases lying between them. The CDR3 extends over 14 amino acids.

This chain connects TRBV7-9 to TRBJ2-5; tentative D call: TRBD2 (6 bases). This CDR3 region has 12 residues. Per germline, CDR1 SEHNR and CDR2 FQNEAQ (reference sequence). Trimming pared 8 bases from V and 5 bases from J, leaving 12 bases between. The CDR3 here is CASVASDETQYF. The CDR3 DNA reads TGTGCCAGCGTGGCTAGCGACGAGACCCAGTACTTC.

The rearrangement uses TRBV5-4 and TRBJ2-7; 7 bases line up with TRBD1. Losses at the gene ends were 3 bases for V and 0 bases for J; bases not matched to a gene: 9. This CDR3 region has 16 residues. Looked up from germline, CDR1 is SGHNT and CDR2 is YYREEE (reference sequence). This CDR3 reads CASSSRTGDSSYEQYF. The CDR3 nucleotides are TGTGCCAGCAGCTCGAGGACCGGGGACAGCTCCTACGAGCAGTACTTC. Using reference TRBV5-4 and TRBJ2-7 for the parts outside the CDR3, the full variable domain is ETGVTQSPTHLIKTRGQQVTLRCSSQSGHNTVSWYQQALGQGPQFIFQYYREEENGRGNFPPRFSGLQFPNYSSELNVNALELDDSALYLCASSSRTGDSSYEQYFGPGTRLTVT.

The chain recombines TRBV19 with TRBJ2-7, with TRBD2 identical over 13 bases. The ends lost 6 bases at V and 0 bases at J; junction bases unmatched: 2. CDR1 and CDR2 from the germline V gene are LNHDA and SQIVND (reference sequence). CDR3 length: 15 residues. This CDR3 reads CASSTSGRDSYEQYF. CDR3 bases: TGTGCCAGTAGCACTAGCGGGAGGGACTCCTACGAGCAGTACTTC. The full variable domain, rest sourced from reference TRBV19 and TRBJ2-7, is DGGITQSPKYLFRKEGQNVTLSCEQNLNHDAMYWYRQDPGQGLRLIYYSQIVNDFQKGDIAEGYSVSREKKESFPLTVTSAQKNPTAFYLCASSTSGRDSYEQYFGPGTRLTVT.

This chain connects TRBV27 to TRBJ1-1; unclear D gene. V lost 0 bases, J lost 1 base, and 6 bases lay in between. The CDR3 length is 14 residues. The germline V gene has CDR1 MNHEY and CDR2 SMNVEV (reference sequence). The CDR3 loop reads CASSLSSQNTEAFF. CDR3 coding DNA: TGTGCCAGCAGTTTATCGTCGCAGAACACTGAAGCTTTCTTT.

The CDR3 region is CASSLVPAEQYF. For the CDR3, the DNA is TGTGCCAGCAGCTTAGTCCCGGCGGAGCAGTACTTC. V and J are TRBV11-2 and TRBJ2-7; no firm D call. Per germline, CDR1 SGHAT and CDR2 FQNNGV. This CDR3 has 12 residues. The germline V and J ends were trimmed by 1 base and 7 bases, with 8 bases remaining between them.

V and J are TRBV27 and TRBJ2-2; 15 positions agree with TRBD2. Germline trimming cut 3 bases from V and 8 bases from J; bases unmatched to any gene: 4. CDR1 is MNHEY, CDR2 SMNVEV, per germline (reference sequence). The CDR3 length is 16 residues. This CDR3 is CASSFGLAGGPGELFF. In nucleotides, the CDR3 is TGTGCCAGCAGTTTCGGACTAGCGGGAGGGCCGGGGGAGCTGTTTTTT.

The V and J genes are TRBV19 and TRBJ1-2; TRBD1 agrees at 7 bases. The CDR3 is made up of 15 amino acids. V shed 7 bases, J shed 2 bases, and the junction held 10 bases outside the gene matches. CDR1 and CDR2 from the germline V gene are LNHDA and SQIVND (reference sequence). CDR3 residues: CASTGAPGQNYGYTF. The CDR3 DNA sequence: TGTGCCAGTACAGGGGCTCCGGGACAGAACTATGGCTACACCTTC.

V is TRBV5-1 and J is TRBJ2-2; D might be TRBD2 (5 bases). The V and J ends lost 0 bases and 3 bases respectively, with 15 bases between them. CDR1 SGHRS and CDR2 YFSETQ come from the germline V gene. This CDR3 has 17 residues. The CDR3 loop is CASSLVAWERDTGELFF. The CDR3 DNA reads as TGCGCCAGCAGCTTGGTCGCCTGGGAGAGGGACACCGGGGAGCTGTTTTTT.

The sample holds a few counts of this clone. J is TRBJ1-2 and V is TRBV7-9, with a tentative D call TRBD1 (5 bases). Trimming left V 4 bases short and J 0 bases short, with 15 bases between. The CDR3 length is 16 residues. CDR1 is SEHNR, CDR2 FQNEAQ, per germline (reference sequence). CDR3 DNA sequence: TGTGCCAGCAGCTCAGTAGGAAGGACAACTAACTATGGCTACACCTTC. Translation gives CASSSVGRTTNYGYTF. The full variable domain, in which reference TRBV7-9 and TRBJ1-2 provide the parts outside the CDR3, is DTGVSQNPRHKITKRGQNVTFRCDPISEHNRLYWYRQTLGQGPEFLTYFQNEAQLEKSRLLSDRFSAERPKGSFSTLEIQRTEQGDSAMYLCASSSVGRTTNYGYTFGSGTRLTVV.

CDR3 bases: TGTGCCAGTAGTCTCCCCCTCTTAGAGACCCAGTACTTC. Protein: CASSLPLLETQYF. This rearrangement joins TRBV19 to TRBJ2-5; D ambiguous. Germline lookup yields CDR1 LNHDA and CDR2 SQIVND (reference sequence). This CDR3 region has 13 residues. V was pared by 5 bases and J by 4 bases, with 11 bases between.

CDR3 nucleotide sequence: TGCGCCAGCAGCCAAGACCTGAGGAGCAATCAGCCCCAGCATTTT. Translated: CASSQDLRSNQPQHF. This sequence joins TRBV4-1 and TRBJ1-5; unclear D gene. The germline V gene encodes CDR1 MGHRA and CDR2 YSYEKL. The germline V and J ends were trimmed by 0 bases and 1 base, with 7 bases remaining between them. This CDR3 region has 15 residues.

Only a few counts were recorded for this clone. This chain links TRBV5-1 with TRBJ2-1; D is unresolved. V gave up 0 bases and J gave up 7 bases, with 2 bases separating them. The germline V gene encodes CDR1 SGHRS and CDR2 YFSETQ. The CDR3 runs 11 residues. CDR3 coding DNA: TGCGCCAGCAGCTTGGAAAATGAGCAGTTCTTC. Its translation: CASSLENEQFF.

The rearrangement links TRBV6-1 to TRBJ2-5, with D possibly being TRBD1 (6 bases). CDR1 MNHNS and CDR2 SASEGT come from the germline V gene. This CDR3 has 13 residues. With 6 bases removed from V and 2 bases from J, the gap between germline ends came to 10 bases. The CDR3 nucleotides are TGTGCCAGCAGGGGGGCCTCACAAGAGACCCAGTACTTC. Translating it yields CASRGASQETQYF.

This clone has a handful of counts. V is TRBV2 and J is TRBJ2-7; 8 positions agree with TRBD1. The V segment lost 5 bases and the J segment 6 bases; nucleotides outside the gene matches: 12. CDR1 SNHLY and CDR2 FYNNEI come from the germline V gene. The CDR3 sequence is 15 residues long. CDR3 region: CASSLQGTGGLEQYF. The CDR3 DNA reads TGTGCCAGCAGTCTTCAAGGGACAGGAGGCCTCGAGCAGTACTTC.

The V gene is TRBV4-2, the J gene TRBJ2-7; 7 nucleotides align to TRBD1. V lost 0 bases, J lost 0 bases, and 11 bases stayed unmatched. Per the germline V gene, CDR1 is LGHNA and CDR2 is YNFKEQ. The CDR3 runs 18 residues. The CDR3 DNA follows: TGTGCCAGCAGCCAAGAGGGGCCGGGACAGATAAGCTCCTACGAGCAGTACTTC. Translation gives CASSQEGPGQISSYEQYF.

The rearrangement joins TRBV27 to TRBJ2-3; a weak D match, TRBD1 (6 bases). The germline V and J ends were trimmed by 3 bases and 8 bases, with 15 bases remaining between them. The CDR3 consists of 14 residues. Germline V CDR1 and CDR2: MNHEY, SMNVEV (reference sequence). The CDR3 here is CASSLDSSHGTQYF. For the CDR3, the DNA is TGTGCCAGCAGTTTGGACAGCTCACACGGTACGCAGTATTTT.

The chain combines TRBV6-6 with TRBJ2-5; 11 positions agree with TRBD1. The germline CDR1 and CDR2 sequences are MNHNY and SVGAGI (reference sequence). The CDR3 is 15 amino acids. Trimming took 6 bases from V and 2 from J; bases not matched to a gene: 5. The CDR3: CASSDGQGAQETQYF. In DNA, the CDR3 is TGTGCCAGCAGCGACGGACAGGGGGCTCAAGAGACCCAGTACTTC.

The V call is TRBV18, the J call TRBJ2-4; 11 positions agree with TRBD2. Trimming cost V 4 bases and J 4 bases; bases outside gene matches: 15. Germline CDR1 reads KGHSH; CDR2 reads LQKENI. This CDR3 has 19 residues. As DNA, the CDR3 is TGTGCCAGCTCACGCGAACAAACAACTAGCGGGGGCCTAAAAAACATTCAGTACTTC. Its translation: CASSREQTTSGGLKNIQYF.

The chain combines TRBV5-1 with TRBJ2-6; D is uncertain. Germline V CDR1 and CDR2: SGHRS, YFSETQ. The CDR3 is made up of 15 amino acids. With 5 bases removed from V and 4 bases from J, the gap between germline ends came to 13 bases. The CDR3 DNA follows: TGCGCCAGCAGTCCCCGGACGATCGGGGCCAACGTCCTGACTTTC. Protein sequence: CASSPRTIGANVLTF. Variable domain in full (rest from reference TRBV5-1 and TRBJ2-6): KAGVTQTPRYLIKTRGQQVTLSCSPISGHRSVSWYQQTPGQGLQFLFEYFSETQRNKGNFPGRFSGRQFSNSRSEMNVSTLELGDSALYLCASSPRTIGANVLTFGAGSRLTVL.